One and the same sample provided the 12 T cell receptor beta chains below, sequenced in a study of T-cell reconstitution after alpha-beta-depleted transplantation in children. Unique molecular identifiers were used to barcode this TCRbeta library. MiXCR, run by TCRdb on the PCR reads, gives a single entry per CDR3 protein. This repertoire shows 440,000 or so distinct CDR3 sequences, around 46% found once; its top ten account for under 35%. Sequencing used PBMCs, obtained before TCRalphabeta/CD19-depleted stem cell transplant. The receptors here all came from a girl between 2 and 10 years old with aplastic anemia, due to receive a stem cell transplant.

This clonotype has ten or more counts. The chain employs TRBV20-1 and TRBJ2-1, with D possibly TRBD2 on 5 matching bases. The CDR3 spans 11 residues. Trimming took off 7 bases at V and 7 bases at J, with 11 bases between the two ends. CDR1 is DFQATT and CDR2 is SNEGSKA in the germline V gene (reference sequence). The CDR3 DNA sequence: TGCAGTGTTCGGACTGTAAATGAGCAGTTCTTC. Its translation is CSVRTVNEQFF.

This clonotype showed up many times. The chain employs TRBV5-1 and TRBJ2-1; 8 positions agree with TRBD2. The junction had 2 bases not matched to a gene; V was cut back by 4 bases and J by 2 bases. The germline V gene has CDR1 SGHRS and CDR2 YFSETQ. This CDR3 contains 14 residues. The CDR3 nucleotides are TGCGCCAGCAGCAGCGGGGGAACCTACAATGAGCAGTTCTTC. The encoded protein is CASSSGGTYNEQFF.

There are a few counts of this clonotype. The chain employs TRBV11-2 and TRBJ2-1; TRBD2 is a possible D gene (6 bases). Trimming stripped 0 bases from V and 6 bases from J, with 12 bases between. The CDR3 totals 15 residues. The germline gives CDR1 SGHAT, CDR2 FQNNGV. DNA for the CDR3: TGTGCCAGCAGCTTAGACAACGGGAGAATCAATGAGCAGTTCTTC. As protein: CASSLDNGRINEQFF.

This clonotype appeared many times. This chain links TRBV5-1 with TRBJ1-5; no reliable D call. Germline values: CDR1 SGHRS, CDR2 YFSETQ. This CDR3 has 13 residues. V lost 0 bases to trimming and J lost 7 bases, with 8 bases between them. CDR3 protein: CASSLGPKQPQHF. Written as DNA, the CDR3 is TGCGCCAGCAGCTTGGGACCTAAACAGCCCCAGCATTTT.

This clonotype was seen ten or more times. This rearrangement joins TRBV4-1 to TRBJ1-1; possible D gene TRBD1, 5 bases. The CDR3 has 14 amino acids. The germline gives CDR1 MGHRA, CDR2 YSYEKL. Between the trimmed V and J ends, which lost 3 bases and 4 bases, there was a span of 12 bases. CDR3 in amino acids: CASSHTGGGTEAFF. CDR3 coding DNA: TGCGCCAGCAGCCATACCGGGGGTGGCACTGAAGCTTTCTTT.

As concerns this clonotype: The junction departs from germline at one end; a sequencing error may be responsible. The V gene is TRBV12-3 or TRBV12-4, the J gene TRBJ1-1, with D uncertain. The length of the CDR3 is 15 residues. CDR3 DNA: TGTGCCAGCAGGCCCCGAACCCCCGGGCCGGTTGAATCTTTCTTT. Its translation: CASRPRTPGPVESFF.

At least ten counts were recorded for this clonotype. The chain combines TRBV7-2 with TRBJ1-5; unclear D gene. The CDR3 covers 12 residues. The V end lost 3 bases, the J end lost 3 bases, and 3 bases lay between the germline ends. Germline CDR1 reads SGHTA; CDR2 reads FQGNSA. CDR3 DNA: TGTGCCAGCAGCTTCTACAATCAGCCCCAGCATTTT. Amino acids: CASSFYNQPQHF.

V gene TRBV6-2 or TRBV6-3 combines with J gene TRBJ1-1; possibly TRBD1 for D (5 bases). Germline lookup yields CDR1 MNHEY and CDR2 SVGEGT. The CDR3 is made up of 15 amino acids. The V gene lost 0 bases and the J gene lost 4 bases, with 12 bases spanning the gap. The CDR3 nucleotides are TGTGCCAGCAGTTACTCCGGGGGAGTCGGCACTGAAGCTTTCTTT. This codes for CASSYSGGVGTEAFF.

This chain connects TRBV7-8 to TRBJ2-5, with 8 bases fitting TRBD1. CDR3 length equals 15 residues. Unmatched junction bases numbered 9, after V lost 6 bases and J lost 3 bases. The germline V gene has CDR1 SGHVS and CDR2 FQNEAQ. CDR3 in DNA: TGTGCCAGCAGTTATTCGTCAGGGGGCAAAGAGACCCAGTACTTC. It specifies CASSYSSGGKETQYF.

This clonotype has a handful of counts. CDR3 in DNA: TGCGCCAGCAGCTTGCGGCGGGAGCCAAACATTCAGTACTTC. Protein: CASSLRREPNIQYF. The rearrangement joins TRBV5-1 to TRBJ2-4; 7 bases match TRBD2. V was pared by 1 base and J by 6 bases, with 4 bases of the junction left unmatched. The CDR3 runs 14 residues. Germline V gene sequence: CDR1 SGHRS, CDR2 YFSETQ. Filled out from reference TRBV5-1 and TRBJ2-4, the complete variable domain reads KAGVTQTPRYLIKTRGQQVTLSCSPISGHRSVSWYQQTPGQGLQFLFEYFSETQRNKGNFPGRFSGRQFSNSRSEMNVSTLELGDSALYLCASSLRREPNIQYFGAGTRLSVL.

The chain uses TRBV24-1 and TRBJ2-3; D unclear. The CDR3 consists of 15 residues. Germline CDR1 reads KGHDR; CDR2 reads SFDVKD. Between the trimmed V and J ends, which lost 7 bases and 1 base, there was a span of 14 bases. The CDR3 sequence: CATSVAAAGTDTQYF. The CDR3 region has the DNA TGTGCCACCAGCGTAGCTGCGGCCGGCACAGATACGCAGTATTTT.

This clonotype was detected ten times or more. This chain joins TRBV29-1 and TRBJ2-7, with 13 bases lining up with TRBD2. The CDR3 consists of 15 residues. CDR1 and CDR2 (germline): SQVTM, ANQGSEA. With 7 bases clipped from V and 5 bases from J, the junction kept 11 bases outside the gene matches. The CDR3 nucleotides read TGCAGCGCCGGGACTAGCGGGAATTCTCGCGACGAGCAGTACTTC. This translates into CSAGTSGNSRDEQYF.